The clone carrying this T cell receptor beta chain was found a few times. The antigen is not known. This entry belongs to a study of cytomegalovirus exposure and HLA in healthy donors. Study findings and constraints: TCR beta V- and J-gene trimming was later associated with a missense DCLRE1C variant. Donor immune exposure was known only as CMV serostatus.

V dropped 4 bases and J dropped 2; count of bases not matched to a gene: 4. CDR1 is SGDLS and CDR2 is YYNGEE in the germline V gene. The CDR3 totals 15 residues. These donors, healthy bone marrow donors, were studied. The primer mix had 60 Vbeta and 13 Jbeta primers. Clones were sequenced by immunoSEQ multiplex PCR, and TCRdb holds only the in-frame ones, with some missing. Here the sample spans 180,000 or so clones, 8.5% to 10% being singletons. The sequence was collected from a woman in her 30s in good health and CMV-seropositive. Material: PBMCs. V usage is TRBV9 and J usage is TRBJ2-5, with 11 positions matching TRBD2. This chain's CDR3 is CASSFGTSGQETQYF. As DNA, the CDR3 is TGTGCCAGCAGCTTCGGGACTAGCGGACAAGAGACCCAGTACTTC.